This TCR beta chain was profiled in a study of Graves' ophthalmopathy and Graves' hyperthyroidism. Study-wide points: Prediction of ophthalmopathy progression reached about 65% sensitivity and approximately 73% specificity.

Diagnosis used clinical symptoms, serum thyroxine, TRAb, thyroid ultrasound and orbital computed tomography. RNA transcripts provided the template for amplifying TCR beta CDR3 regions. HTBI primers served in a first-round RT-PCR, which a second-round multiplex PCR followed. TCRdb analysed the multiplex PCR reads with MiXCR anew, one entry per CDR3 protein. The sample has approximately 640,000 distinct CDR3 sequences, just over 40% seen once. This CDR3 contains 14 residues. V was cut by 1 base and J by 0 bases, with 9 bases left in between. The germline V gene has CDR1 DFQATT and CDR2 SNEGSKA (reference sequence). This clonotype has ten or more counts. Its antigen is not identified.

The chain links TRBV20-1 to TRBJ1-2, with D unclear. Specimen: peripheral blood. This TCR derives from an adult man with Graves' ophthalmopathy. CDR3 residues: CSARAGSSNYGYTF. CDR3 coding DNA: TGCAGTGCTAGAGCTGGGAGTTCTAACTATGGCTACACCTTC.